These 23 T cell receptor beta chains were all obtained from the same sample, sequenced in a study of vaccination and CD4 T cells after COVID-19. This sample's treatment: roughly 10-day PBMC culture with coronavirus spike peptide pools or control peptides (ViraFEST assay). Their antigen targets remain unknown. The study sequenced cultured CD4+ T cell DNA using the Oncomine TCR Beta short-read assay. One entry per CDR3 protein, called by TCRdb with MiXCR from the PCR reads. The sample holds over 11,000 distinct CDR3 sequences; 50% to 70% are singletons and the top ten take 8.4%. The sample consisted of CD4+ T cells from blood, cultured in vitro, taken before SARS-CoV-2 vaccination. These receptors were taken from a human donor who had recovered from COVID-19.

V is TRBV18 and J is TRBJ1-1; D is perhaps TRBD1 (6 bases). There are 15 residues in the CDR3. The V and J ends lost 2 bases and 2 bases respectively, with 12 bases between them. Germline V gene lookup returns CDR1 KGHSH and CDR2 LQKENI. This CDR3 is CASSPRGGDNTEAFF. CDR3 in DNA: TGTGCCAGCTCACCAAGAGGGGGTGATAACACTGAAGCTTTCTTT.

J is TRBJ2-7 and V is TRBV7-8; D is unresolved. Germline CDR1 SGHVS, CDR2 FQNEAQ. The CDR3 loop spans 13 amino acids. V lost 0 bases and J 5 bases, leaving 8 bases between the germline ends. CDR3 residues: CASSLARPNEQYF. The CDR3 DNA reads TGTGCCAGCAGCTTAGCTCGTCCCAACGAGCAGTACTTC.

By frequency in the sample, this clonotype is medium-sized. The chain links TRBV20-1 to TRBJ2-7; TRBD2 aligns across 8 bases. The CDR3 consists of 14 residues. Unmatched junction bases numbered 5, after V lost 0 bases and J lost 4 bases. CDR1 and CDR2 from the germline V gene are DFQATT and SNEGSKA (reference sequence). The CDR3 nucleotides read TGCAGTGCTAGAGATGCCGGGGGGGCTTACGAGCAGTACTTC. It codes for CSARDAGGAYEQYF.

This rearrangement joins TRBV7-2 to TRBJ2-5; 8 positions match TRBD1. This CDR3 has 15 residues. V lost 2 bases to trimming and J lost 5 bases; unmatched junction nucleotides: 7. Germline V gene data show CDR1 as SGHTA and CDR2 as FQGNSA. The DNA of the CDR3 is TGTGCCAGCAGCTTACATCCAGGGGGCCAGGAGACCCAGTACTTC. It encodes CASSLHPGGQETQYF.

This chain joins TRBV7-9 and TRBJ1-6, with a possible D match to TRBD1 (6 bases). Trimming removed 3 bases from V and 10 bases from J, with 16 bases in between. This CDR3 contains 15 residues. CDR1 is SEHNR, CDR2 FQNEAQ, per germline (reference sequence). In nucleotides, the CDR3 is TGTGCCAGCAGCTTTGGTGGCAGGGGCGACTCACCCCTCCACTTT. This encodes CASSFGGRGDSPLHF.

This clonotype was seen only a few times. J is TRBJ2-3 and V is TRBV7-9; D assignment may be TRBD1 or TRBD2 (7 bases each). CDR1 is SEHNR, CDR2 FQNEAQ, per germline (reference sequence). V gave up 2 bases and J gave up 3 bases, with 15 bases separating them. The CDR3 has 16 residues. The CDR3 here is CASSLMTGRETDTQYF. CDR3 nucleotides: TGTGCCAGCAGCTTAATGACAGGGCGGGAGACAGATACGCAGTATTTT.

The J gene is TRBJ1-2, the V gene TRBV6-1, with 9 bases that match TRBD1. This CDR3 spans 13 amino acids. The germline gives CDR1 MNHNS, CDR2 SASEGT. V shed 8 bases, J shed 8 bases, and the junction held 9 bases outside the gene matches. CDR3 loop: CASAGQGGRGYTF. CDR3 DNA sequence: TGTGCCAGCGCGGGACAGGGTGGTCGCGGCTACACCTTC.

This sequence joins TRBV2 and TRBJ2-2; no definite D call. This CDR3 is built from 13 residues. Trimming took off 1 base at V and 5 bases at J, with 5 bases between the two ends. Germline-derived CDR1 and CDR2 are SNHLY and FYNNEI. Written as DNA, the CDR3 is TGTGCCAGCAGTGAAGGACAAACCGGGGAGCTGTTTTTT. Amino acid sequence: CASSEGQTGELFF.

In its sample, this clonotype was seen a few times. The chain combines TRBV7-2 with TRBJ2-3; a possible D gene is TRBD1 (6 bases). Deletions cut 1 base from V and 4 bases from J, with 9 bases between. The germline V gene has CDR1 SGHTA and CDR2 FQGNSA. This CDR3 has 14 residues. The CDR3 here is CASSLGQAADTQYF. The CDR3, as DNA: TGTGCCAGCAGCTTAGGACAGGCCGCAGATACGCAGTATTTT.

The chain carries TRBV10-3 and TRBJ2-1; D is perhaps TRBD1 (5 bases). V lost 3 bases to trimming and J lost 6 bases, with 12 bases between them. Germline CDR1 and CDR2: ENHRY and SYGVKD. CDR3 length: 14 amino acids. The CDR3 nucleotides read TGTGCCATCAGTGAAAGGGGATCGGCCAATGAGCAGTTCTTC. It translates to CAISERGSANEQFF.

This chain uses TRBV27 with TRBJ2-1, with a possible D match to TRBD2 (6 bases). Germline-derived CDR1 and CDR2 are MNHEY and SMNVEV (reference sequence). The CDR3 extends over 15 amino acids. V was cut by 4 bases and J by 8 bases, with 18 bases left in between. CDR3 loop: CASSSRGGGIDEQFF. Here the CDR3 DNA reads TGTGCCAGCAGTTCCCGGGGTGGGGGGATAGATGAGCAGTTCTTC.

The V gene is TRBV28, the J gene TRBJ2-5; D is ambiguous. The ends were cut back, 3 bases at V and 5 bases at J, with 10 bases in the middle. The germline gives CDR1 MDHEN, CDR2 SYDVKM. This CDR3 is 13 amino acids long. The CDR3 sequence: CASSFADRETQYF. CDR3 nucleotide sequence: TGTGCCAGCAGTTTTGCAGATAGGGAGACCCAGTACTTC. The full variable domain, with the rest looked up from reference TRBV28 and TRBJ2-5, is DVKVTQSSRYLVKRTGEKVFLECVQDMDHENMFWYRQDPGLGLRLIYFSYDVKMKEKGDIPEGYSVSREKKERFSLILESASTNQTSMYLCASSFADRETQYFGPGTRLLVL.

The CDR3 nucleotides are TGTGCCAGCAGCTTAGACACTAGCGGGGAAGAAACGCAGTATTTT. This gives the protein CASSLDTSGEETQYF. The rearrangement uses TRBV7-2 and TRBJ2-3, with TRBD2 identical over 10 bases. After removal of 1 base from V and 9 bases from J, the junction contained 7 bases not matched to a gene. This CDR3 region has 15 residues. From germline, CDR1 is SGHTA and CDR2 FQGNSA.

The rearrangement joins TRBV20-1 to TRBJ2-7, with D perhaps matching TRBD1 or TRBD2 (5 bases each). This CDR3 region has 13 residues. Germline lookup yields CDR1 DFQATT and CDR2 SNEGSKA (reference sequence). Trimming took 3 bases from V and 3 from J, leaving 12 bases between them. As DNA, the CDR3 is TGCAGTGCTAGTGGGGGAGTAGGCTACGAGCAGTACTTC. It specifies CSASGGVGYEQYF.

The CDR3 DNA reads TGCGCCAGCGCTACGGGACAGTCCTACGAGCAGTACTTC. Its protein is CASATGQSYEQYF. The V gene is TRBV4-1, the J gene TRBJ2-7, with TRBD1 matching 7 bases. This CDR3 has 13 amino acids. Germline values: CDR1 MGHRA, CDR2 YSYEKL. V trimming: 8 bases; J trimming: 1 base; junction bases outside the gene matches: 5.

This clonotype turned up a few times. The chain uses TRBV19 and TRBJ2-5; 7 bases agree with TRBD2. V shed 3 bases and J 5 bases; nucleotides not matched to a gene: 3. The germline gives CDR1 LNHDA, CDR2 SQIVND (reference sequence). The CDR3 is 13 amino acids. The CDR3 nucleotides are TGTGCCAGTAGTATGGGGAGGGTTGAGACCCAGTACTTC. Translation gives CASSMGRVETQYF.

This chain joins TRBV11-3 and TRBJ1-1; unclear D gene. V was pared by 0 bases and J by 5 bases, with 7 bases between. The CDR3 has 13 residues. Germline CDR1 is SGHNT and CDR2 is YENEEA. The CDR3 DNA sequence: TGTGCCAGCAGCTTAGAGCGGGGTACTGAAGCTTTCTTT. The encoded protein is CASSLERGTEAFF.

In this sample, this clonotype turned up a few times. The chain couples TRBV6-5 to TRBJ1-6; 7 bases are a match to TRBD1. Germline CDR1 and CDR2: MNHEY and SVGAGI. CDR3 length equals 14 residues. Trimming removed 4 bases from V and 8 bases from J; junction bases left unmatched: 5. Written as DNA, the CDR3 is TGTGCCAGCAGTTCGACAGGGAGGGATTCACCCCTCCACTTT. It translates to CASSSTGRDSPLHF.

The chain joins TRBV27 to TRBJ2-5; 10 positions agree with TRBD2. J lost 5 bases, V lost 6 bases, and 6 bases had no gene match. Germline CDR1 and CDR2: MNHEY and SMNVEV (reference sequence). CDR3 length: 14 amino acids. In DNA form, the CDR3 reads TGTGCCAGCAGAGATAGCGGGGGGTGGGAGACCCAGTACTTC. This translates into CASRDSGGWETQYF.

Only a few counts were recorded for this clonotype. The genes are TRBV15 and TRBJ1-5; D remains ambiguous. The V end lost 0 bases, the J end lost 13 bases, and 13 bases lay between the germline ends. The germline V gene has CDR1 LNHNV and CDR2 YYDKDF (reference sequence). The CDR3 sequence is 13 residues long. The CDR3 sequence: CATSRDGRESQHF. The CDR3 region has the DNA TGTGCCACCAGCAGAGATGGAAGGGAATCTCAGCATTTT. The variable domain in full, with the rest retrieved from reference TRBV15 and TRBJ1-5, is DAMVIQNPRYQVTQFGKPVTLSCSQTLNHNVMYWYQQKSSQAPKLLFHYYDKDFNNEADTPDNFQSRRPNTSFCFLDIRSPGLGDTAMYLCATSRDGRESQHFGDGTRLSIL.

This clonotype was found a few times. The chain uses TRBV21-1 and TRBJ1-2; TRBD1, the table's D call, was not compared with the DNA. TRBV21-1 is shown as a pseudogene. The CDR3 loop spans 14 amino acids. CDR3 loop: CASSKGYPRGIDTF. DNA of the CDR3: TGTGCCAGCAGCAAAGGGTATCCAAGGGGAATCGACACCTTC.

The chain uses TRBV7-2 and TRBJ2-2, with 7 bases identical to TRBD2. The ends lost 5 bases at V and 1 base at J; junction bases unmatched: 4. Germline CDR1 reads SGHTA; CDR2 reads FQGNSA. CDR3 length equals 15 residues. The CDR3 nucleotides read TGTGCCAGCAGCCGGAGCGGGGAGAACACCGGGGAGCTGTTTTTT. It specifies CASSRSGENTGELFF.

This chain uses TRBV7-3 with TRBJ2-1, with 13 positions matching TRBD2. CDR3 length: 15 amino acids. Germline loops: CDR1 SGHTA, CDR2 FQGTGA. V dropped 5 bases and J dropped 8; count of bases not matched to a gene: 6. The CDR3 DNA sequence: TGTGCCAGCAGCGCCACTAGCGGGGGGGATCATGAGCAGTTCTTC. Translation gives CASSATSGGDHEQFF.